The clone carrying this TCR beta chain was recorded at least ten times. Its antigen is unknown. Per the germline V gene, CDR1 is DFQATT and CDR2 is SNEGSKA (reference sequence). This CDR3 comprises 12 residues. Trimming removed 6 bases at V and 5 bases at J, with 11 bases between. Time point in this sample: longitudinal time-point 3. Template-switch 5'RACE cDNA synthesis added a 10-nucleotide unique molecular identifier. Each CDR3 protein is one row after TCRdb ran MiXCR on the 5' RACE reads. The table has about 81,000 distinct CDR3 sequences, roughly 4.5% seen once. The record originates from a study of neurological immune-mediated disorders. Study-wide findings and caveats: HTLV-1-associated myelopathy had the most TCR clonal expansion, whereas multiple sclerosis had the least (lower than in healthy controls). Phylogenetic analysis grouped 18 of 34 multiple sclerosis patients' repertoires together, suggesting a possible repertoire signature. For the multiple sclerosis repertoire cluster, no association with any clinical or MRI feature was found.

Sequenced sample: PBMCs. The chain is built from TRBV20-1 and TRBJ1-5; D possibly corresponds to TRBD1 (6 bases). The receptor comes from an older woman with multiple sclerosis. This chain's CDR3 is CSAEDSDQPQHF. In DNA, the CDR3 is TGCAGTGCGGAGGACAGCGATCAGCCCCAGCATTTT.